The rows below give T cell receptor beta chains drawn from one sample of a study of OX40 agonist ivuxolimab in advanced cancers. Method: immunoSEQ multiplex PCR; TCRdb's copy keeps in-frame clones and lacks some. This table holds some 66,000 clones, about three quarters found once. The sequences come from CD4+ or CD8+ T cells sorted from blood, collected in a trial of the OX40 agonist ivuxolimab. The source is an adult with an advanced solid tumor such as melanoma, head and neck, liver or kidney cancer. Each CDR3 is given with its conserved first and last residue. The D gene is left open where the match is weak. The size field is filled for only some rows; it gives once, few, many or a size class.

V: TRBV5-6
D: .
size: few
J: TRBJ1-5
DNA: TGTGCCAGCAGCTTGCTAGGGAGCAATCAGCCCCAGCATTTT
CDR3: CASSLLGSNQPQHF

V: TRBV28
D: TRBD2
size: .
J: TRBJ2-2
DNA: TGTGCCAGCAGTTCACCGGGACTAGCGGGAAAACTCTTCGGGGAGCTGTTTTTT
CDR3: CASSSPGLAGKLFGELFF

V: TRBV30
D: .
size: medium-sized
J: TRBJ1-5
DNA: TGTGCCTGGAGAACGGGGCATAATAGCAATCAGCCCCAGCATTTT
CDR3: CAWRTGHNSNQPQHF

V: TRBV30
D: .
size: .
J: TRBJ2-1
DNA: TGTGCCTGGAGTCCATGGGACACCCCGGACAATGAGCAGTTCTTC
CDR3: CAWSPWDTPDNEQFF

V: TRBV5-1
D: .
size: .
J: TRBJ2-7
DNA: TGCGCCAGCAGCTTGGCCCGGGATTACTCCTACGAGCAGTACTTC
CDR3: CASSLARDYSYEQYF

V: TRBV6-6
D: TRBD1
size: .
J: TRBJ1-3
DNA: TGTGCCAGCAGTTCGGGACAGTATGGAAACACCATATATTTT
CDR3: CASSSGQYGNTIYF

V: TRBV2
D: .
size: .
J: TRBJ2-5
DNA: TGTGCCAGCGCCAGCGACGGGGGAGAGACCCAGTACTTC
CDR3: CASASDGGETQYF

V: TRBV18
D: .
size: .
J: TRBJ2-3
DNA: TGTGCCAGCTCACCACCGGTCACAGATACGCAGTATTTT
CDR3: CASSPPVTDTQYF

V: TRBV10-2
D: .
size: few
J: TRBJ1-1
DNA: TGCGCCAGCAGTCCTTCAGGGCTTGAAGCTTTCTTT
CDR3: CASSPSGLEAFF

V: TRBV7-3
D: TRBD2
size: .
J: TRBJ2-3
DNA: TGTGCCAGCAGCCAAAACGGACTAGCAGTGGGAGATACGCAGTATTTT
CDR3: CASSQNGLAVGDTQYF

V: TRBV19
D: .
size: few
J: TRBJ2-1
DNA: TGTGCCAGTACCCTAGACAGTCATCACTACAATGAGCAGTTCTTC
CDR3: CASTLDSHHYNEQFF

V: TRBV5-1
D: .
size: few
J: TRBJ2-4
DNA: TGCGCCAGCAGCATCGACCTGGCGAACATTCAGTACTTC
CDR3: CASSIDLANIQYF

V: TRBV5-4
D: TRBD2
size: .
J: TRBJ2-5
DNA: TGTGCCAGCAGCTTGGCGGGAGGGGGGGGAGAGACCCAGTACTTC
CDR3: CASSLAGGGGETQYF

V: TRBV18
D: TRBD2
size: .
J: TRBJ2-2
DNA: TGTGCCAGCTCAACCTCCGGGACTAGCGGGAGTCAGACCGGGGAGCTGTTTTTT
CDR3: CASSTSGTSGSQTGELFF

V: TRBV18
D: TRBD2
size: .
J: TRBJ2-1
DNA: TGTGCCAGCTCACCACGACTAGCGGGGGGGCCTGAGCAGTTCTTC
CDR3: CASSPRLAGGPEQFF

V: TRBV4-1
D: .
size: .
J: TRBJ2-1
DNA: TGCGCCAGCAGCCTTCTTCGGGAGCGAGGGGAGCAGTTCTTC
CDR3: CASSLLRERGEQFF

V: TRBV6-6
D: TRBD1
size: .
J: TRBJ2-1
DNA: TGTGCCAGCAGTTACTTTCCCAGGGGGTGGCAGTTCTTC
CDR3: CASSYFPRGWQFF

V: TRBV19
D: .
size: .
J: TRBJ1-4
DNA: TGTGCCAGTAGTACCCTTTCAGGGGAAAAACTGTTTTTT
CDR3: CASSTLSGEKLFF

V: TRBV5-6
D: .
size: .
J: TRBJ1-2
DNA: TGTGCCAGCATAGGCGCCGGGGGCTACACCTTC
CDR3: CASIGAGGYTF

V: TRBV19
D: TRBD2
size: .
J: TRBJ2-1
DNA: TGTGCCAGTAGTCTCTCCCGGACTAGCGGGAGGAACAATGAGCAGTTCTTC
CDR3: CASSLSRTSGRNNEQFF

V: TRBV14
D: .
size: .
J: TRBJ2-3
DNA: TGTGCCAGCAGCCAATCGTTGTTATACACAGATACGCAGTATTTT
CDR3: CASSQSLLYTDTQYF

V: TRBV5-4
D: .
size: .
J: TRBJ1-4
DNA: TGTGCCAGCAGCTCCGAGGGCAGGGAGGGTGGAAAACTGTTTTTT
CDR3: CASSSEGREGGKLFF

V: TRBV5-1
D: TRBD1
size: .
J: TRBJ2-5
DNA: TGCGCCAGCAGCTTGGGGGACAGGGATGGGACCCAGTACTTC
CDR3: CASSLGDRDGTQYF

V: TRBV19
D: TRBD1
size: .
J: TRBJ1-2
DNA: TGTGCCAGTAGTTGGGGACAGGATTATGGCTACACCTTC
CDR3: CASSWGQDYGYTF

V: TRBV18
D: .
size: large
J: TRBJ2-7
DNA: TGTGCCAGCTCACCACCGAGCAGCAGGGAGCAGTACTTC
CDR3: CASSPPSSREQYF

V: TRBV28
D: TRBD1
size: .
J: TRBJ1-2
DNA: TGTGCCAGCAGTGGGACAGGAGCTACTAACTATGGCTACACCTTC
CDR3: CASSGTGATNYGYTF

V: TRBV7-3
D: .
size: .
J: TRBJ1-1
DNA: TGTGCCAGCAGCCGTGGAGGGAACACTGAAGCTTTCTTT
CDR3: CASSRGGNTEAFF

V: TRBV18
D: TRBD1
size: .
J: TRBJ2-3
DNA: TGTGCCAGCTCACTTGGGACAGACACAGATACGCAGTATTTT
CDR3: CASSLGTDTDTQYF

V: TRBV5-1
D: .
size: .
J: TRBJ1-2
DNA: TGCGCCAGCAGCTTGGGATGGGACGGCGACTATGGCTACACCTTC
CDR3: CASSLGWDGDYGYTF

V: TRBV6-5
D: TRBD2
size: .
J: TRBJ2-7
DNA: TGTGCCAGCAGTTTCTTAGCGGGAGATTACGAGCAGTACTTC
CDR3: CASSFLAGDYEQYF

V: TRBV28
D: .
size: .
J: TRBJ2-3
DNA: TGTGCCAGCAGTTCGGGTGCGGATACGCAGTATTTT
CDR3: CASSSGADTQYF

V: TRBV6-6
D: .
size: .
J: TRBJ1-2
DNA: TGTGCCAGCAGTTACGACGGCGGAGGTCTCTATGGCTACACCTTC
CDR3: CASSYDGGGLYGYTF

V: TRBV6-5
D: .
size: few
J: TRBJ1-2
DNA: TGTGCCAGCACCCGCGGGGGCTTATATGGCTACACCTTC
CDR3: CASTRGGLYGYTF

V: TRBV5-4
D: TRBD1
size: .
J: TRBJ2-7
DNA: TGTGCCAGCAGCAGACAGGGGGCGCGGAACGAGCAGTACTTC
CDR3: CASSRQGARNEQYF

V: TRBV7-9
D: .
size: .
J: TRBJ2-2
DNA: TGTGCCAGCAGCCCCGATAAGGAAGCCGGGGAGCTGTTTTTT
CDR3: CASSPDKEAGELFF

V: TRBV6-1
D: TRBD1
size: .
J: TRBJ2-1
DNA: TGTGCCAGCACTCAAGGGTGGGGGACAGGGGGTGAGCAGTTCTTC
CDR3: CASTQGWGTGGEQFF

V: TRBV6-1
D: .
size: .
J: TRBJ1-1
DNA: TGTGCCAGCAGTGATAGAGGCGCTTACACTGAAGCTTTCTTT
CDR3: CASSDRGAYTEAFF

V: TRBV18
D: .
size: .
J: TRBJ2-7
DNA: TGTGCCAGCTCACCACCGAATAACGAGCAGTACTTC
CDR3: CASSPPNNEQYF

V: TRBV5-1
D: .
size: .
J: TRBJ2-1
DNA: TGCGCCAGCAGCTTTTTTCGAGCGGGCAATGAGCAGTTCTTC
CDR3: CASSFFRAGNEQFF

V: TRBV18
D: TRBD2
size: .
J: TRBJ2-1
DNA: TGTGCCAGCTCACCTATTGAACTAGCGGGCGATGAGCAGTTCTTC
CDR3: CASSPIELAGDEQFF

V: TRBV5-1
D: .
size: .
J: TRBJ2-2
DNA: TGCGCCAGCAGCTTATGGGGGCTGTACACCGGGGAGCTGTTTTTT
CDR3: CASSLWGLYTGELFF

V: TRBV28
D: .
size: .
J: TRBJ2-1
DNA: TGTGCCAGCAGTTTTGGAAGGGGTGGGAGCTCCTACAATGAGCAGTTCTTC
CDR3: CASSFGRGGSSYNEQFF

V: TRBV9
D: TRBD2
size: once
J: TRBJ2-3
DNA: TGTGCCAGCAGCGTAGGACCGGGAGGGTCCACAGATACGCAGTATTTT
CDR3: CASSVGPGGSTDTQYF

V: TRBV5-4
D: TRBD2
size: .
J: TRBJ2-3
DNA: TGTGCCAGCAGGACCGGACTAGCGGGAGATTTATACGCAGATACGCAGTATTTT
CDR3: CASRTGLAGDLYADTQYF

V: TRBV6-5
D: TRBD2
size: .
J: TRBJ2-2
DNA: TGTGCCAGCACTTACTCGACTAGCGGGTCATCCGGGGAGCTGTTTTTT
CDR3: CASTYSTSGSSGELFF

V: TRBV5-6
D: .
size: .
J: TRBJ1-5
DNA: TGTGCCAGCAGCTTAACAGGGCAGTTCTATCAGCCCCAGCATTTT
CDR3: CASSLTGQFYQPQHF

V: TRBV6-6
D: .
size: .
J: TRBJ2-7
DNA: TGTGCCAGCAGTTACACCCTCTCTGACAGCTACGAGCAGTACTTC
CDR3: CASSYTLSDSYEQYF

V: TRBV5-6
D: .
size: .
J: TRBJ2-1
DNA: TGTGCCAGCAGCCTGAATACGGGGGCACGTAATGAGCAGTTCTTC
CDR3: CASSLNTGARNEQFF

V: TRBV6-5
D: .
size: .
J: TRBJ2-1
DNA: TGTGCCAGCAGTCCTAGTAGGAACAATGAGCAGTTCTTC
CDR3: CASSPSRNNEQFF

V: TRBV29-1
D: .
size: .
J: TRBJ1-1
DNA: TGCAGCGTCATGCAGGGTGTTGGCACTGAAGCTTTCTTT
CDR3: CSVMQGVGTEAFF

V: TRBV6-1
D: .
size: .
J: TRBJ2-2
DNA: TGTGCCACATATCGAGACACCGGGGAGCTGTTTTTT
CDR3: CATYRDTGELFF

V: TRBV28
D: TRBD1
size: .
J: TRBJ1-2
DNA: TGTGCCAGTGCCTCGGGACAGGGGGCTGTTGGGGGCTACACCTTC
CDR3: CASASGQGAVGGYTF

V: TRBV5-6
D: .
size: few
J: TRBJ1-1
DNA: TGTGCCAGCACCCGTGGGGGAGGCACTGAAGCTTTCTTT
CDR3: CASTRGGGTEAFF

V: TRBV5-1
D: TRBD1
size: few
J: TRBJ1-1
DNA: TGCGCCAGCAGCCCACTCTTGACAGGGGGGGTTGCTGAAGCTTTCTTT
CDR3: CASSPLLTGGVAEAFF

V: TRBV5-4
D: TRBD2
size: .
J: TRBJ2-2
DNA: TGTGCCACTTCGACTAGCGGGGGGGCGGTCACCGGGGAGCTGTTTTTT
CDR3: CATSTSGGAVTGELFF

V: TRBV27
D: TRBD2
size: .
J: TRBJ2-2
DNA: TGTGCCAGCAGGGCGTTAGCGGGAGGAAACACCGGGGAGCTGTTTTTT
CDR3: CASRALAGGNTGELFF

V: TRBV7-6
D: TRBD2
size: .
J: TRBJ2-1
DNA: TGTGCCAGCAGCCCCAGACTAGCGGGAGTGACCTACAATGAGCAGTTCTTC
CDR3: CASSPRLAGVTYNEQFF